This entry lists 4 T cell receptor beta chains sequenced from one sample in a study of prognosis after radiotherapy for stage I lung cancer. Amplification of TCR beta CDR3 from genomic DNA used two-round multiplex PCR. The first round of PCR was done with primers that matched each TRBV and TRBJ gene. TCRdb reprocessed the multiplex PCR reads via MiXCR and lists one record per CDR3 protein. The table lists nearly 25,000 distinct CDR3 sequences, 36% of them singletons. This material consisted of PBMCs, taken before or after stereotactic body radiation therapy (not recorded which). The receptors come from a donor aged 50 or older with non-small cell lung cancer.

The CDR3 DNA follows: TGTGCCAGCAGCTTGGCCACAGTCGGGGGCACAGATACGCAGTATTTT. It specifies CASSLATVGGTDTQYF. The chain joins TRBV5-4 to TRBJ2-3; the D gene is possibly TRBD2 (5 bases). Per the germline V gene, CDR1 is SGHNT and CDR2 is YYREEE (reference sequence). V was pared by 0 bases and J by 1 base, with 12 bases between. The CDR3 runs to 16 residues.

In its sample, this clonotype was seen many times. This chain uses TRBV2 with TRBJ2-3; D may be TRBD2 (6 bases). V lost 7 bases, J lost 0 bases, and 11 bases lay in between. The CDR3 has 14 amino acids. Looked up from germline, CDR1 is SNHLY and CDR2 is FYNNEI. The CDR3 sequence is CASKASASTDTQYF. CDR3 nucleotide sequence: TGTGCCAGCAAAGCTAGCGCTAGCACAGATACGCAGTATTTT.

The sample holds many counts of this clonotype. This chain joins TRBV18 and TRBJ2-2; D not certain. Germline values: CDR1 KGHSH, CDR2 LQKENI. The CDR3 covers 13 residues. The V end lost 1 base, the J end lost 4 bases, and 4 bases lay between the germline ends. The CDR3 sequence: CASSPLRTGELFF. As DNA, the CDR3 is TGTGCCAGCTCACCACTTCGCACCGGGGAGCTGTTTTTT. The full variable domain, its missing parts supplied by reference TRBV18 and TRBJ2-2, is NAGVMQNPRHLVRRRGQEARLRCSPMKGHSHVYWYRQLPEEGLKFMVYLQKENIIDESGMPKERFSAEFPKEGPSILRIQQVVRGDSAAYFCASSPLRTGELFFGEGSRLTVL.

In this sample, this clonotype turned up many times. The rearrangement joins TRBV7-9 to TRBJ2-1; 8 bases are shared with TRBD2. Per the germline V gene, CDR1 is SEHNR and CDR2 is FQNEAQ (reference sequence). This CDR3 has 16 residues. With 3 bases clipped from V and 4 bases from J, the junction kept 8 bases outside the gene matches. CDR3 loop: CASSFEAGLGYNEQFF. The CDR3 DNA reads as TGTGCCAGCAGCTTTGAGGCGGGACTAGGGTACAATGAGCAGTTCTTC.